The 8 T cell receptor beta chains given below trace back to one sample, sequenced in a study of glioma-infiltrating T cells. Amplification of TCR alpha and beta CDR3 regions from RNA used iRepertoire nested multiplex PCR. TCRdb re-analysed the multiplex PCR reads in MiXCR, keeping a single row per CDR3 protein. The sample has around 180,000 distinct CDR3 sequences, over 40% seen once. Sequencing input: glioma tissue, nonneoplastic brain tissue, or PBMCs (not recorded which). The origin of the receptors is a human donor with low-grade glioma or glioblastoma, undergoing nonglioma brain surgery, or in good health (not recorded which).

V is TRBV12-3 or TRBV12-4 and J is TRBJ1-5; 8 bases are a match to TRBD1. The CDR3 covers 14 residues. Trimming at V came to 6 bases and at J to 10 bases, leaving 11 bases not matched to a gene. As DNA, the CDR3 is TGTGCCAGCAGCCCATCGACAGGGGTGCATCCCCAGCATTTT. Translating it yields CASSPSTGVHPQHF.

This sequence joins TRBV6-6 and TRBJ2-5; D might be TRBD2 (5 bases). V was shortened by 0 bases and J by 5 bases, with 10 bases between the two germline ends. Germline lookup yields CDR1 MNHNY and CDR2 SVGAGI (reference sequence). The CDR3 has 14 residues. CDR3 protein: CASSYSTLGETQYF. In DNA form, the CDR3 reads TGTGCCAGCAGTTACTCCACACTAGGGGAGACCCAGTACTTC.

This clonotype came up many times. This rearrangement joins TRBV28 to TRBJ1-5, with 8 bases matching TRBD1. This CDR3 comprises 13 residues. Germline CDR1 MDHEN, CDR2 SYDVKM. J lost 5 bases, V lost 6 bases, and 3 bases had no gene match. CDR3 protein: CASRVQGDQPQHF. The CDR3 DNA reads as TGTGCCAGCAGGGTACAGGGGGATCAGCCCCAGCATTTT.

The chain is built from TRBV20-1 and TRBJ1-1; D unresolved. Trimming removed 6 bases from V and 6 bases from J, with 17 bases in between. The CDR3 is 13 residues long. Germline values: CDR1 DFQATT, CDR2 SNEGSKA (reference sequence). CDR3 in amino acids: CSAYETQVPEAFF. The CDR3 DNA follows: TGCAGTGCCTACGAGACTCAGGTCCCTGAAGCTTTCTTT.

The rearrangement joins TRBV27 to TRBJ2-1, with 8 bases matching TRBD2. CDR3 length equals 16 residues. Germline V gene data show CDR1 as MNHEY and CDR2 as SMNVEV (reference sequence). Germline trimming cut 2 bases from V and 4 bases from J; bases unmatched to any gene: 7. The CDR3 DNA follows: TGTGCCAGCAGTTTACAGACTAGCGCCAGATACAATGAGCAGTTCTTC. It yields the protein CASSLQTSARYNEQFF.

The sample holds many counts of this clonotype. The CDR3 here is CASTPSGKSEQYF. The DNA of the CDR3 is TGTGCCAGCACCCCCTCAGGGAAGAGCGAGCAGTACTTC. The chain combines TRBV6-1 with TRBJ2-7; maybe TRBD1 (5 bases). The CDR3 is 13 residues long. Trimming stripped 7 bases from V and 6 bases from J, with 16 bases between. Germline CDR1 is MNHNS and CDR2 is SASEGT.

Notes on this clonotype: This may stem from a read error, because a much larger clone lies one nucleotide away. The rearrangement uses TRBV2 and TRBJ2-1, with D perhaps given as TRBD1 or TRBD2 (5 bases each). From germline, CDR1 is SNHLY and CDR2 FYNNEI. The CDR3 is made up of 14 amino acids. The CDR3 protein is CDSSASSAGGEQFF. CDR3 DNA sequence: TGTGACAGCAGTGCGAGCAGCGCTGGGGGTGAGCAGTTCTTC. The complete variable domain, with remaining parts taken from reference TRBV2 and TRBJ2-1, reads EPEVTQTPSHQVTQMGQEVILRCVPISNHLYFYWYRQILGQKVEFLVSFYNNEISEKSEIFDDQFSVERPDGSNFTLKIRSTKLEDSAMYFCDSSASSAGGEQFFGPGTRLTVL.

This clonotype occurred many times. This rearrangement joins TRBV6-1 to TRBJ2-1; a weak D match, TRBD1 (5 bases). The V end was cut by 0 bases, the J end by 1 base, with 10 bases between. CDR3 size: 16 residues. Germline lookup yields CDR1 MNHNS and CDR2 SASEGT. The CDR3 DNA reads as TGTGCCAGCAGTGAAGCGCCAGGGAATTCCTACAATGAGCAGTTCTTC. It is translated as CASSEAPGNSYNEQFF.